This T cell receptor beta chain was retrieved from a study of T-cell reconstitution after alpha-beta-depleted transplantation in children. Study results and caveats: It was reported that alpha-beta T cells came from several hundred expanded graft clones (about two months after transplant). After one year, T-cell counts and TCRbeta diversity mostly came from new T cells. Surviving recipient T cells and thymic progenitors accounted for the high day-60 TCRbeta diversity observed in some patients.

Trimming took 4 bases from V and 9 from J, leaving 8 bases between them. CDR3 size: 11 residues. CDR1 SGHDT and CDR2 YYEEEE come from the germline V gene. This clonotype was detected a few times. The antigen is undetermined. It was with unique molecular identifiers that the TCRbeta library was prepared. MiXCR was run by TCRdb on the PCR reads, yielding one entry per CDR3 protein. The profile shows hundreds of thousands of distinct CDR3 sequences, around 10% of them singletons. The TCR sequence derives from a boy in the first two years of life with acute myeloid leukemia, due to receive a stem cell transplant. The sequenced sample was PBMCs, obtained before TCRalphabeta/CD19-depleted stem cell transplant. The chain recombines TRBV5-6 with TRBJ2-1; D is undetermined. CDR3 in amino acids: CASSSSVEQFF. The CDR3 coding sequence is TGTGCCAGCAGCAGCTCAGTTGAGCAGTTCTTC.